Each of the 9 T cell receptor beta chains below was sequenced from the same sample in a study of cytomegalovirus exposure and HLA in healthy donors. Primers: 60 Vbeta forward and 13 Jbeta reverse. The repertoire was sequenced with immunoSEQ multiplex PCR; TCRdb's copy has only in-frame clones and lacks some. The sample holds roughly 88,000 clones, 76% seen once. The source material was PBMCs. Receptors were obtained from a man aged 25 to 40 in good health and CMV-seropositive.

V gene TRBV18 combines with J gene TRBJ1-1; TRBD1 matches 7 bases. The CDR3 length is 13 residues. Trimming cost V 9 bases and J 1 base; bases outside gene matches: 5. The germline V gene has CDR1 KGHSH and CDR2 LQKENI. CDR3 coding DNA: TGTGCCAGTTCCCAGGGGGGGAACACTGAAGCTTTCTTT. Protein product: CASSQGGNTEAFF.

The V gene is TRBV30, the J gene TRBJ1-4; 8 bases align to TRBD1. The V gene end was trimmed by 3 bases and the J gene end by 16 bases; junction bases not matched to a gene: 10. The CDR3 extends over 12 amino acids. In germline, CDR1 is GTSNPN, CDR2 SVGIG (reference sequence). The CDR3 spells CAWSRGRDRPFF. The CDR3 DNA reads as TGTGCCTGGAGCAGAGGCCGGGACAGGCCGTTTTTT.

This clone rates as medium-sized. The J gene is TRBJ1-5, the V gene TRBV19, with 11 bases matching TRBD1. The CDR3 length is 16 residues. Unmatched junction bases numbered 7, after V lost 2 bases and J lost 7 bases. Germline V gene sequence: CDR1 LNHDA, CDR2 SQIVND (reference sequence). The CDR3 reads CASSIRDRGYDQPQHF. CDR3 sequence (DNA): TGTGCCAGTAGTATAAGGGACAGGGGGTACGACCAGCCCCAGCATTTT.

This clone occurred once. The chain employs TRBV4-3 and TRBJ2-5, with 7 bases identical to TRBD2. This CDR3 has 16 amino acids. The V gene end was trimmed by 4 bases and the J gene end by 4 bases; junction bases not matched to a gene: 12. Germline CDR1 reads LGHNA; CDR2 reads YSLEER. The CDR3 reads CASSPVAGEGRETQYF. The CDR3 DNA reads TGCGCCAGCAGCCCCGTGGCGGGAGAAGGCCGAGAGACCCAGTACTTC.

The rearrangement uses TRBV7-2 and TRBJ2-4; D is perhaps TRBD1 (6 bases). Germline CDR1 SGHTA, CDR2 FQGNSA. There are 16 residues in the CDR3. The V end lost 5 bases, the J end lost 4 bases, and 18 bases lay between the germline ends. The CDR3 loop is CASSPRVSRGKNIQYF. The DNA of the CDR3 is TGTGCCAGCAGCCCGAGGGTCTCGAGGGGGAAAAACATTCAGTACTTC.

V usage is TRBV6-1 and J usage is TRBJ2-2; perhaps TRBD2 as D (6 bases). The germline V gene has CDR1 MNHNS and CDR2 SASEGT. This CDR3 has 15 residues. With 7 bases removed from V and 3 bases from J, the gap between germline ends came to 15 bases. The CDR3 here is CASTGGSLDTGELFF. CDR3 DNA sequence: TGTGCCAGCACCGGGGGTAGTCTGGACACCGGGGAGCTGTTTTTT.

This chain connects TRBV20-1 to TRBJ1-2; D remains unclear. Trimming took 4 bases from V and 8 from J, leaving 11 bases between them. Germline V gene data show CDR1 as DFQATT and CDR2 as SNEGSKA (reference sequence). The CDR3 contains 11 residues. CDR3 loop: CSATWGGGYTF. The DNA of the CDR3 is TGCAGTGCTACGTGGGGAGGGGGCTACACCTTC.

The V and J genes are TRBV5-1 and TRBJ2-1; the match to TRBD2 covers 7 bases. Germline lookup yields CDR1 SGHRS and CDR2 YFSETQ. J was trimmed by 6 bases and V by 0 bases; bases with no gene match: 12. The CDR3 runs 17 residues. DNA for the CDR3: TGCGCCAGCAGCTTGGCCGAGGGGACTATCAGGCCCAATGAGCAGTTCTTC. Protein product: CASSLAEGTIRPNEQFF.

This clone has a handful of counts. The rearrangement uses TRBV10-3 and TRBJ1-4; TRBD1 matches 9 bases. V dropped 2 bases and J dropped 5; count of bases not matched to a gene: 12. Germline V gene lookup returns CDR1 ENHRY and CDR2 SYGVKD. The CDR3 totals 18 residues. The CDR3 region is CAISETSRTGAENEKLFF. The CDR3 DNA reads TGTGCCATCAGTGAGACTTCGAGGACAGGGGCCGAGAATGAAAAACTGTTTTTT.